This T cell receptor beta chain comes out of a study of T cell clones after liver transplantation. Study details: A pre-transplant mixed lymphocyte reaction with TCRbeta sequencing defined graft-donor-reactive clones followed in post-transplant blood.

Clones were sequenced by immunoSEQ multiplex PCR, and TCRdb holds only the in-frame ones, with some missing. The sample gives around 110,000 clones, 90% of which show up once; approximately 0.84% is in the top ten. As to this clone: Its target is unknown.

Broader study findings: Rather than being deleted, graft donor-reactive T cells may have moved into the graft. Circulating graft-donor-reactive CD4 TCRbeta sequences fell significantly post-transplant in most of the 8 subjects.

The sequence was obtained from a human patient who received a liver transplant. Some T cells may be provided by the graft donor. The sequencing used CD4+ T cells from blood, collected 12 months after liver transplant.

The CDR3 nucleotides read TGCGCCAGCAGGCCAGAGGGGTCCTCTGGAAACACCATATATTTT. This sequence encodes CASRPEGSSGNTIYF. The J gene is TRBJ1-3, the V gene TRBV5-1; D possibly corresponds to TRBD1 (5 bases). The CDR3 length is 15 residues. CDR1 and CDR2 from the germline V gene are SGHRS and YFSETQ. V lost 5 bases to trimming and J lost 0 bases, with 12 bases between them.